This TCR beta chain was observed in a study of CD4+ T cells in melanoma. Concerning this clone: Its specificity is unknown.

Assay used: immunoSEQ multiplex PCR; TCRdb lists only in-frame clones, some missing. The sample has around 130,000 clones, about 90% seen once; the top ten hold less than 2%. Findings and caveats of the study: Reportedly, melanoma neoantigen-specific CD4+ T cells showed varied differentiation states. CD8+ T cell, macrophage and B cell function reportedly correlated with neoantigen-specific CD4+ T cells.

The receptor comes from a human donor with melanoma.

CDR3 nucleotide sequence: TGTGCCAGCAGCGTCAAATGGGACAGGGACAATTCACCCCTCCACTTT. This translates into CASSVKWDRDNSPLHF. The genes are TRBV9 and TRBJ1-6; 9 bases map to TRBD1. The germline V gene has CDR1 SGDLS and CDR2 YYNGEE. This CDR3 is 16 amino acids long. V lost 2 bases, J lost 7 bases, and 7 bases stayed unmatched.